Included here is one TCR beta chain sequence, with context. The record originates from a study of T cells in Graves' hyperthyroidism and ophthalmopathy. The CDR3 sequence is 16 residues long. V was clipped by 2 bases and J by 4 bases; unmatched bases: 5. Germline V lookup: CDR1 MNHEY, CDR2 SVGEGT. Amplified regions were TCR beta CDR3 sequences from RNA transcripts. HTBI primers drove first-round RT-PCR of the TCR CDR3. TCRdb fed the multiplex PCR reads into MiXCR, producing one record per CDR3 protein. The data contain about 360,000 distinct CDR3 sequences, about 13% of them singletons. This receptor was obtained from a woman in her late teens or twenties with Graves' hyperthyroidism. The sequencing input was blood. This chain uses TRBV6-2 or TRBV6-3 with TRBJ2-2; TRBD2 aligns across 9 bases. CDR3 region: CASSYPAGGLTGELFF. The CDR3 DNA is TGTGCCAGCAGTTACCCAGCGGGAGGCCTCACCGGGGAGCTGTTTTTT.